One sample yielded the 19 T cell receptor beta chains listed below, sequenced in a study of lymphopenia after photon versus proton radiotherapy. The protocol was immunoSEQ multiplex PCR, while the TCRdb copy is restricted to in-frame clones and leaves out a portion. Of more than 25,000 clones in the sample, over 80% were seen once. Sequenced material: peripheral blood, taken from a patient treated with photon-based radiotherapy. All receptors derive from a woman aged 50 to 60 with pancreatic cancer.

V gene TRBV5-1 combines with J gene TRBJ1-2, with TRBD1 identical over 9 bases. The CDR3 totals 15 residues. CDR1 and CDR2 (germline): SGHRS, YFSETQ. V was clipped by 4 bases and J by 4 bases; unmatched bases: 8. The CDR3, as DNA: TGCGCCAGCAGCCCGGGGACAGGGAGGGGCTATGGCTACACCTTC. This sequence encodes CASSPGTGRGYGYTF.

A single count supports this clone. The J gene is TRBJ2-5, the V gene TRBV28; tentative D call: TRBD2 (6 bases). This CDR3 has 14 amino acids. The germline CDR1 and CDR2 sequences are MDHEN and SYDVKM. V dropped 5 bases and J dropped 4 bases, with 14 bases sitting between them. For the CDR3, the DNA is TGTGCCAGCAGTCTTACGGGAGTCCCAGAGACCCAGTACTTC. Translated: CASSLTGVPETQYF.

The chain carries TRBV7-2 and TRBJ2-7; 13 nucleotides agree with TRBD2. The CDR3 has 16 residues. J gave up 2 bases and V 4 bases, and 5 bases lay outside the gene matches. Germline V gene data show CDR1 as SGHTA and CDR2 as FQGNSA. CDR3 amino acids: CASSSPLAGGPYEQYF. The CDR3 nucleotides are TGTGCCAGCAGCTCGCCACTAGCGGGAGGGCCCTACGAGCAGTACTTC.

CDR3 protein: CASSQDMGENYNEQFF. The CDR3 coding sequence is TGCGCCAGCAGCCAAGATATGGGGGAGAATTACAATGAGCAGTTCTTC. The chain is built from TRBV4-1 and TRBJ2-1; TRBD1 or TRBD2 may be the D gene (5 bases each). The germline V gene encodes CDR1 MGHRA and CDR2 YSYEKL. V was clipped by 0 bases and J by 4 bases, with 13 bases between them. The CDR3 runs to 16 residues.

The V and J genes are TRBV29-1 and TRBJ2-1, with D possibly being TRBD1 (7 bases). Trimming removed 3 bases at V and 2 bases at J, with 17 bases between. This CDR3 spans 16 amino acids. Germline V CDR1 and CDR2: SQVTM, ANQGSEA. The DNA for the CDR3 is TGCAGCGTTGAGGGGGGACAGCAGAGGGCCTACAATGAGCAGTTCTTC. Protein: CSVEGGQQRAYNEQFF.

The chain carries TRBV4-1 and TRBJ1-1; D is uncertain. V lost 2 bases to trimming and J lost 0 bases, with 7 bases between them. This CDR3 has 14 amino acids. Germline V gene lookup returns CDR1 MGHRA and CDR2 YSYEKL. The CDR3 sequence: CASSQLPVNTEAFF. CDR3 sequence (DNA): TGCGCCAGCAGCCAACTACCCGTGAACACTGAAGCTTTCTTT.

The chain links TRBV19 to TRBJ1-4; D is unclear. The CDR3 extends over 13 amino acids. V was pared by 3 bases and J by 4 bases, with 6 bases between. Germline V CDR1 and CDR2: LNHDA, SQIVND (reference sequence). CDR3 in DNA: TGTGCCAGTAGTATCGGCGGTAATGAAAAACTGTTTTTT. Amino acid sequence: CASSIGGNEKLFF.

V and J are TRBV11-2 and TRBJ1-2; TRBD1 is a possible D gene (5 bases). Looked up from germline, CDR1 is SGHAT and CDR2 is FQNNGV. The V gene lost 5 bases and the J gene lost 4 bases, with 20 bases spanning the gap. The CDR3 is made up of 16 amino acids. The CDR3 region is CASSPEGGTPLYGYTF. For the CDR3, the DNA is TGTGCCAGCAGCCCTGAGGGTGGGACGCCACTCTATGGCTACACCTTC. The full variable domain, its missing parts supplied by reference TRBV11-2 and TRBJ1-2, is EAGVAQSPRYKIIEKRQSVAFWCNPISGHATLYWYQQILGQGPKLLIQFQNNGVVDDSQLPKDRFSAERLKGVDSTLKIQPAKLEDSAVYLCASSPEGGTPLYGYTFGSGTRLTVV.

The chain uses TRBV11-2 and TRBJ2-7; D might be TRBD1 (6 bases). The CDR3 covers 15 residues. CDR1 and CDR2 (germline): SGHAT, FQNNGV. V was shortened by 0 bases and J by 6 bases, with 15 bases between the two germline ends. This CDR3 is CASSLDNREKSEQYF. The CDR3 nucleotides are TGTGCCAGCAGCTTAGATAACAGGGAGAAGAGCGAGCAGTACTTC.

The V and J genes are TRBV4-1 and TRBJ2-3, with 15 bases matching TRBD2. The trim removed 3 bases at V and 6 bases at J, leaving 7 bases unmatched. The CDR3 runs to 17 residues. Germline V gives CDR1 MGHRA, CDR2 YSYEKL. The CDR3, as DNA: TGCGCCAGCAGCCACTTAACCGGGACTAGCGGGGGGGATACGCAGTATTTT. Its protein is CASSHLTGTSGGDTQYF.

The chain carries TRBV21-1 and TRBJ2-7; the table calls TRBD2, which could not be checked here. TRBV21-1 is an annotated pseudogene. The CDR3 has 16 amino acids. The CDR3 region is CASSKSRGARGDEQYF. For the CDR3, the DNA is TGTGCCAGCAGCAAAAGTAGGGGGGCCCGGGGGGACGAGCAGTACTTC.

The V gene is TRBV7-9, the J gene TRBJ2-1; 9 nucleotides agree with TRBD2. The CDR3 consists of 15 residues. With V trimmed by 7 bases and J by 9 bases, 13 bases remained unmatched. Germline V gene data show CDR1 as SEHNR and CDR2 as FQNEAQ (reference sequence). The DNA for the CDR3 is TGTGCCAGCAAAGGGACTAGCTTTACGGGAGGTGAGCAGTTCTTC. This translates into CASKGTSFTGGEQFF. The full variable domain, with the rest looked up from reference TRBV7-9 and TRBJ2-1, is DTGVSQNPRHKITKRGQNVTFRCDPISEHNRLYWYRQTLGQGPEFLTYFQNEAQLEKSRLLSDRFSAERPKGSFSTLEIQRTEQGDSAMYLCASKGTSFTGGEQFFGPGTRLTVL.

This clone was seen a single time. The chain combines TRBV4-3 with TRBJ2-1; TRBD2 matches 10 bases. Per germline, CDR1 LGHNA and CDR2 YSLEER. V lost 0 bases to trimming and J lost 9 bases; unmatched junction nucleotides: 5. This CDR3 region has 15 residues. Here the CDR3 DNA reads TGCGCCAGCAGCCAAGATGGGCTAGCGGGAGCTGAGCAGTTCTTC. Translated, it gives CASSQDGLAGAEQFF.

J is TRBJ2-6 and V is TRBV19, with 7 bases that match TRBD1. This CDR3 region has 16 residues. V lost 5 bases and J lost 3; bases outside the gene matches: 7. Germline lookup yields CDR1 LNHDA and CDR2 SQIVND (reference sequence). The CDR3 is CASSLKTGVGANVLTF. The CDR3 DNA reads TGTGCCAGTAGTCTGAAAACAGGGGTTGGGGCCAACGTCCTGACTTTC. Filled out from reference TRBV19 and TRBJ2-6, the complete variable domain reads DGGITQSPKYLFRKEGQNVTLSCEQNLNHDAMYWYRQDPGQGLRLIYYSQIVNDFQKGDIAEGYSVSREKKESFPLTVTSAQKNPTAFYLCASSLKTGVGANVLTFGAGSRLTVL.

This clone was detected once. The rearrangement joins TRBV25-1 to TRBJ2-7; TRBD1 matches at 7 bases. The CDR3 totals 15 residues. Germline V gene lookup returns CDR1 MGHDK and CDR2 SYGVNS. With V trimmed by 6 bases and J by 0 bases, 8 bases remained unmatched. This CDR3 is CASSGSGTVSYEQYF. The CDR3 DNA follows: TGTGCCAGCAGCGGATCCGGGACAGTCTCCTACGAGCAGTACTTC.

The rearrangement uses TRBV9 and TRBJ2-2; D is possibly TRBD2 (5 bases). The V and J ends lost 0 bases and 0 bases respectively, with 6 bases between them. This CDR3 comprises 15 residues. The germline CDR1 and CDR2 sequences are SGDLS and YYNGEE. The CDR3 region has the DNA TGTGCCAGCAGCGTAGCGGGGACGAACACCGGGGAGCTGTTTTTT. This encodes CASSVAGTNTGELFF.

This clone was seen just once. This chain connects TRBV29-1 to TRBJ2-1, with 15 bases lining up with TRBD2. The CDR3 extends over 18 amino acids. Germline lookup yields CDR1 SQVTM and CDR2 ANQGSEA. Germline trimming cut 4 bases from V and 4 bases from J; bases unmatched to any gene: 11. CDR3 sequence reads: CSVAGLAGGPRGYNEQFF. CDR3 in DNA: TGCAGCGTTGCGGGACTAGCGGGAGGCCCCAGGGGTTACAATGAGCAGTTCTTC.

This chain connects TRBV5-5 to TRBJ2-3, with 10 positions matching TRBD2. The V gene's germline CDR1 is SGHKS and CDR2 YYEKEE (reference sequence). CDR3 length: 16 amino acids. The V segment lost 4 bases and the J segment 5 bases; nucleotides outside the gene matches: 10. CDR3 nucleotides: TGTGCCAGCAGCCCCACGCTAGCGGGAGCGGGAGATACGCAGTATTTT. Protein: CASSPTLAGAGDTQYF.

The V call is TRBV6-5, the J call TRBJ2-5; D unclear. Germline CDR1 is MNHEY and CDR2 is SVGAGI. Between the trimmed V and J ends, which lost 6 bases and 3 bases, there was a span of 11 bases. CDR3 length: 13 residues. The CDR3 DNA reads TGTGCCAGCAGCGGACCGAAAAAAGAGACCCAGTACTTC. Protein: CASSGPKKETQYF.